Listed below are T cell receptor beta chains from one sample, sequenced in a study of CD8+ T cells in alopecia areata. Clones were read by immunoSEQ multiplex PCR, and TCRdb kept only the in-frame ones, dropping some. The repertoire holds 61,000 or so clones, with around 96% as singletons. Sequencing used CD8+ T cells sorted from blood, obtained at week 0. The receptors here all came from a human donor with alopecia areata. The CDR3 runs from the conserved cysteine through the conserved F or W. D genes are given only for firm matches. The size field is filled for only some rows; it gives once, few, many or a size class.

d_gene	v_gene	j_gene	abundance	CDR3aa	CDR3nt
-	TRBV29-1	TRBJ2-7	-	CSVEAGAYEQYF	TGCAGCGTTGAGGCAGGGGCCTACGAGCAGTACTTC
-	TRBV7-9	TRBJ2-3	once	CASSLGQGGTTDTQYF	TGTGCCAGCAGCTTAGGCCAGGGTGGTACAACAGATACGCAGTATTTT
TRBD2	TRBV27	TRBJ2-3	once	CASSSSSGDTDTQYF	TGTGCCAGCAGTTCGTCTAGCGGAGACACAGATACGCAGTATTTT
-	TRBV20-1	TRBJ2-7	-	CSARAGNEQYF	TGCAGTGCTAGAGCGGGAAACGAGCAGTACTTC
-	TRBV2	TRBJ1-3	-	CACPERKSGNTIYF	TGTGCCTGTCCCGAGAGGAAATCTGGAAACACCATATATTTT
TRBD2	TRBV7-2	TRBJ2-5	-	CASSLDGGAGETQYF	TGTGCCAGCAGCTTAGACGGGGGGGCTGGAGAGACCCAGTACTTC
TRBD1	TRBV9	TRBJ2-7	-	CASSPGTVFEQYF	TGTGCCAGCAGCCCCGGGACAGTCTTCGAGCAGTACTTC
TRBD2	TRBV7-8	TRBJ2-1	once	CASSLSGGKRNEQFF	TGTGCCAGCAGCCTTAGCGGGGGGAAGAGGAATGAGCAGTTCTTC
-	TRBV4-2	TRBJ2-3	-	CASSQDPLADTQYF	TGTGCCAGCAGCCAAGATCCCCTAGCAGATACGCAGTATTTT
-	TRBV9	TRBJ1-2	-	CASSAMGLYGYTF	TGTGCCAGCAGCGCGATGGGACTGTATGGCTACACCTTC
-	TRBV4-1	TRBJ1-6	-	CASSQVIGGSTPLHF	TGCGCCAGCAGCCAAGTTATTGGGGGCTCTACACCCCTCCACTTT
TRBD1	TRBV6-5	TRBJ2-7	-	CASSLGQGAYEQYF	TGTGCCAGCAGTTTAGGACAGGGGGCCTACGAGCAGTACTTC
TRBD1	TRBV7-9	TRBJ1-2	-	CASSWTGGSGGYTF	TGTGCCAGCAGCTGGACAGGGGGCAGCGGTGGCTACACCTTC
-	TRBV18	TRBJ2-7	-	CASSASTYEQYF	TGTGCCAGTTCAGCGAGTACCTACGAGCAGTACTTC
TRBD1	TRBV9	TRBJ2-7	-	CASSVDVGGHEQYF	TGTGCCAGCAGCGTAGATGTAGGGGGCCACGAGCAGTACTTC
TRBD1	TRBV27	TRBJ1-1	-	CASSLTWGAGGTEAFF	TGTGCCAGCAGCCTGACGTGGGGGGCAGGGGGCACTGAAGCTTTCTTT
TRBD1	TRBV12-5	TRBJ2-5	-	CASAVQGAGEETQYF	TGTGCTAGTGCCGTACAGGGGGCTGGCGAGGAGACCCAGTACTTC
TRBD1	TRBV5-1	TRBJ2-7	-	CASSSADRGGYEQYF	TGCGCCAGCAGCTCCGCGGACAGGGGCGGCTACGAGCAGTACTTC